The rows below give T cell receptor beta chains drawn from one sample of a study of T cells in localized non-small cell lung cancer. The assay was immunoSEQ multiplex PCR, and TCRdb's table has in-frame clones only and misses some. The sample holds 70,000 to 95,000 clones; roughly 90% are singletons and the top ten take roughly 4.3%. Source: PBMCs, taken before any cancer treatment. Every receptor here comes from a woman between 35 and 75 years old with stage II squamous cell lung carcinoma. Both conserved end residues are part of each CDR3. D genes are given only for firm matches. Size is stated for part of the rows, as once, few or many counts, or as a class when the clone is expanded.

J gene	V gene	clone size	D gene	CDR3 protein	CDR3 DNA
TRBJ2-5	TRBV6-4	once	.	CASSERDRNLKETQYF	TGTGCCAGCAGTGAGAGGGATCGAAACCTAAAAGAGACCCAGTACTTC
TRBJ1-2	TRBV19	.	.	CASSVDRRAGYTF	TGTGCCAGTAGCGTAGACCGGAGAGCTGGCTACACCTTC
TRBJ1-1	TRBV4-1	.	TRBD1	CASSPNERGQYEAFF	TGCGCCAGCAGCCCTAACGAAAGGGGGCAGTATGAAGCTTTCTTT
TRBJ1-1	TRBV27	.	.	CASSGRSTEAFF	TGTGCCAGCAGCGGGAGGAGCACTGAAGCTTTCTTT
TRBJ1-2	TRBV5-1	.	TRBD1	CASSRPDQQGAYGYTF	TGCGCCAGCAGCCGACCCGACCAACAGGGGGCCTATGGCTACACCTTC
TRBJ2-3	TRBV19	few	.	CASSTGTPYGDTQYF	TGTGCCAGTAGTACGGGAACACCTTACGGAGATACGCAGTATTTT
TRBJ1-6	TRBV6-5	.	TRBD1	CASSYSGTGSTPLHF	TGTGCCAGCAGTTACTCGGGGACAGGGTCAACACCCCTCCACTTT
TRBJ1-3	TRBV6-6	.	.	CASSPGLANTIYF	TGTGCCAGCAGTCCCGGCCTTGCGAACACCATATATTTT
TRBJ1-4	TRBV2	once	.	CASREGKLFF	TGTGCCAGCAGAGAGGGAAAACTGTTTTTT
TRBJ1-2	TRBV23-1	.	.	CASSQSRRAHYGYTF	TGCGCCAGCAGTCAATCGAGACGGGCCCACTATGGCTACACCTTC
TRBJ1-2	TRBV7-2	.	.	CASSQRGQVLYGYTF	TGTGCCAGCAGCCAAAGAGGACAAGTACTCTATGGCTACACCTTC
TRBJ2-7	TRBV7-9	once	.	CASSLPGAYEQYF	TGTGCCAGCAGCCTACCTGGGGCGTACGAGCAGTACTTC
TRBJ2-7	TRBV7-9	.	.	CASSLYTGQGPYEQYF	TGTGCCAGCAGTCTCTACACAGGGCAAGGGCCTTACGAGCAGTACTTC
TRBJ2-7	TRBV9	.	.	CASSVRPFYEQYF	TGTGCCAGCAGCGTCAGACCCTTCTACGAGCAGTACTTC
TRBJ1-6	TRBV29-1	.	.	CSVGYANSPLHF	TGCAGCGTTGGTTACGCTAATTCACCCCTCCACTTT
TRBJ1-1	TRBV6-1	once	.	CASSERLEVPEAFF	TGTGCCAGCAGTGAAAGGTTGGAGGTACCTGAAGCTTTCTTT
TRBJ2-3	TRBV6-5	.	TRBD1	CASSSQQGVGVDTQYF	TGTGCCAGCAGTTCCCAACAGGGGGTTGGGGTCGATACGCAGTATTTT
TRBJ1-2	TRBV5-1	.	.	CASSFGTPNYGYTF	TGCGCCAGCAGCTTTGGAACACCTAACTATGGCTACACCTTC
TRBJ1-3	TRBV7-9	.	.	CASSSNLHSGNTIYF	TGTGCCAGCAGTTCAAACCTGCACTCTGGAAACACCATATATTTT
TRBJ2-3	TRBV5-1	.	TRBD2	CASRLAGLTDTQYF	TGCGCCAGCAGACTAGCGGGCCTCACAGATACGCAGTATTTT